What follows describes a single TCR beta chain. The V end was cut by 1 base, the J end by 0 bases, with 13 bases between. The CDR3 runs 16 residues. Germline CDR1 SGHTA, CDR2 FQGNSA. TCRdb called the RT-PCR reads again in MiXCR, with one record for every CDR3 protein. Here the sample spans 550,000 to 600,000 distinct CDR3 sequences, about 10% being singletons. The data stem from a study of response to subunit inactivated influenza vaccine. The chain employs TRBV7-2 and TRBJ2-7, with D tentatively TRBD2 (7 bases). The receptor's source is a man aged 45-65 years who received an inactivated influenza vaccine. The specimen comprised PBMCs from blood, sampled on the day of vaccination. CDR3 in amino acids: CASSLGGGGSSYEQYF. CDR3 in DNA: TGTGCCAGCAGCTTAGGAGGGGGGGGCAGCTCCTACGAGCAGTACTTC.